This T cell receptor beta chain was recorded in a study of T cell responses to AZD1222 COVID-19 vaccine (dated by TCRdb to the early 2020s). About the investigation overall: AZD1222 recipients given second doses at about 4 weeks or at about 12 weeks were pooled, since spike-specific TCR depth and breadth were not found to differ between the two schedules. A total of just over 230 trial participants underwent TCR sequencing, of whom approximately 200 had received two doses of AZD1222 and some 26 had received two doses of the MenACWY control vaccine. Enrollment into the trials was organized by age into subgroups of 18-55, 56-69 and 70-plus years, and those subgroups contained roughly 140, 27 and 60 TCR-sequenced participants, respectively. General study outcomes and caveats: In the small 56-69-year group, the increase in depth fell short of significance, most likely because of low power. Because no day 14 peak-response samples were available, repertoires were characterized only after the peak T cell response. Reportedly, close to half of the unique spike-specific TCRs recognized epitopes lying outside the regions that are mutated in the B.1.351 and B.1.1.7 variants. Vaccine-associated CD4 TCRs spanned the whole spike protein, with dominant responses in regions 160-218 and 743-854. Conclusions about previously exposed vaccinees are limited, since just 6 or 7 AZD1222 recipients were seropositive for SARS-CoV-2 at baseline. After two AZD1222 doses, spike-specific TCR breadth and depth were significantly higher than at day 0 and than in MenACWY recipients. Participants were mostly white British and included more females than males, and it was suggested by the authors that clonal diversity may have been underestimated.

The CDR3 sequence holds 18 residues, the cysteine and phenylalanine included. Only CDR3 DNA is held: 54 bases, read in frame from base 1. The V end gives up 4 bases and the J end 1 base, leaving 9 bases in the junction not matched to a gene. CDR1 and CDR2 were assigned from the germline V gene as SGHNT and YENEEA. The CDR3 regions of human TCRbeta chains were subjected to immunosequencing. As for the authors' bioinformatics: Repertoire TCRs were checked for matches against a reference library of SARS-CoV-2-specific TCRs that had been generated using the MIRA antigen-specificity platform. Breadth was defined as the fraction of unique TCRs that were SARS-CoV-2-associated, and depth was defined as the fraction of total T cells that were SARS-CoV-2-associated. Using the MIRA data, each spike-specific TCR was mapped to the spike region that the TCR reacts to and placed in a CD4 or CD8 class. Log10-transformed breadth and depth values were compared by one-way ANOVA with Sidak's multiple comparisons tests. This immuneACCESS table, as held by TCRdb, lists in-frame sequences with V and J called but not all clones. Of the missing ones, under half trace to an unresolved V gene in checked studies; the others have no known cause. The D gene and trimming were derived from the DNA, and the V and J assignments and clone size from that table. Recorded for this sample are fewer than 110,000 clones; about 90% of them occurred a single time. The ten largest clonotypes hold 15% to 20% of the sample.

Worth noting for this clone: The antigen it binds to is not known. Base quality data are lacking; no much larger clone is found one base away.

The sample's time point, from its label and the paper: baseline before first vaccination. Vaccinee samples were obtained from the UK trials COV001 and COV002, which included a single-blind randomized controlled phase 2/3 trial of AZD1222 (ChAdOx1 nCoV-19) in healthy adults. For TCRbeta chain sequencing, PBMC samples from trial participants were taken at day 0 and at day 28 after the second dose. The sequence came from an adult in good health. The chain is encoded by TRBV11-3 joined to TRBJ2-2; 10 nucleotides in the junction match TRBD2. The source material was peripheral blood, sampled on day 0 of AZD1222 vaccination. CDR3 reads: CASSYSGRRGRNTGELFF. The nucleotide sequence reads as follows: TGTGCCAGCAGCTATAGCGGGAGGCGTGGTAGGAACACCGGGGAGCTGTTTTTT. Extended through the reference TRBV11-3 and TRBJ2-2 proteins, this CDR3 yields the full variable domain: EAGVVQSPRYKIIEKKQPVAFWCNPISGHNTLYWYLQNLGQGPELLIRYENEEAVDDSQLPKDRFSAERLKGVDSTLKIQPAELGDSAVYLCASSYSGRRGRNTGELFFGEGSRLTVL.